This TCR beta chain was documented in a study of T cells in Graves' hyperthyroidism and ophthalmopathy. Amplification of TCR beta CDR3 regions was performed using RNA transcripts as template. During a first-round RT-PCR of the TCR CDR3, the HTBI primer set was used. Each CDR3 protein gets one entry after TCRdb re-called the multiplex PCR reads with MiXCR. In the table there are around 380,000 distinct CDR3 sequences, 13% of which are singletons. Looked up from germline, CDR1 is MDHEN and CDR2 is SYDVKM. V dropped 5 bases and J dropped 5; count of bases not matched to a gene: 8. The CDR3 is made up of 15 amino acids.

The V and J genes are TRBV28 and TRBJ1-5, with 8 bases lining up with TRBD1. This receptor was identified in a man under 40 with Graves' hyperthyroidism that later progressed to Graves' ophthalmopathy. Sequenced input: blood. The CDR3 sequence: CASSPRGLGDQPQHF. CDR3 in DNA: TGTGCCAGCAGTCCCAGGGGGCTGGGGGATCAGCCCCAGCATTTT.